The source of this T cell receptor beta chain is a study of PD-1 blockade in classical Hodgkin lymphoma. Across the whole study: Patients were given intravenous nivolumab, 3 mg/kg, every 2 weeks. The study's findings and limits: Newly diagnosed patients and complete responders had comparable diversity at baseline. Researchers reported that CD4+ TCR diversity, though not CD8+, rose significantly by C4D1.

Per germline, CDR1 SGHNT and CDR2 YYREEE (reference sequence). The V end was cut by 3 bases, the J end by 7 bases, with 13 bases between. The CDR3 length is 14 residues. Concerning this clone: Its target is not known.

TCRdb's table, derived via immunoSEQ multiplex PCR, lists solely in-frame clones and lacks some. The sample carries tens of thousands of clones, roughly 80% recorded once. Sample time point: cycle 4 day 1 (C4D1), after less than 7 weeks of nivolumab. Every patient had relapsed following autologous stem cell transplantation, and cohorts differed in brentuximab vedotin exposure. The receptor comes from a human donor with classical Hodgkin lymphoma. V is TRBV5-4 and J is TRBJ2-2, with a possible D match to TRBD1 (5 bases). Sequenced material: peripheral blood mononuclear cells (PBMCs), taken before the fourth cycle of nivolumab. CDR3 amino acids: CASSWELTVGELFF. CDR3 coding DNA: TGTGCCAGCAGCTGGGAACTGACAGTCGGGGAGCTGTTTTTT.